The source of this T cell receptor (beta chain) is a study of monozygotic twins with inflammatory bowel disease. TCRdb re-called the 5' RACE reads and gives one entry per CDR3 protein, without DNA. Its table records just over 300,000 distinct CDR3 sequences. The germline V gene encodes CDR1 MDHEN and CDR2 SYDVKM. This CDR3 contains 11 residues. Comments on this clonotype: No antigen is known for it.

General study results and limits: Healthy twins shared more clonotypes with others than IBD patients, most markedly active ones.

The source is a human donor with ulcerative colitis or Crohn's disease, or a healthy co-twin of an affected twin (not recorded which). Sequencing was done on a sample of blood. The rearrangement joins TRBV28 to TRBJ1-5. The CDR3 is CASSLTASQHF.